This T cell receptor beta chain came from a study of response to subunit inactivated influenza vaccine (dated by TCRdb to between 2017 and 2018). For the wider study: To follow how T cells responded to a trivalent subunit inactivated influenza vaccine, the researchers relied on deep quantitative profiling of the T cell receptor repertoire. The paper as a whole reports these results and caveats: According to the authors, only a limited number of new T cells may be recruited by each seasonal influenza vaccination.

This clonotype was observed a handful of times. What antigen it recognizes has not been identified. One base away there is no much larger clone; base qualities are not given. The library was generated by RT-PCR. These reads were obtained on an Illumina HiSeq 2500. In TCRdb, the public reads were trimmed at Q25 with fastp and aligned with MiXCR, with productive beta chains retained. Identical CDR3 proteins give one entry, which carries the most common genes and DNA. This sample is represented by about 500,000 distinct CDR3 sequences; about 15% of them were singletons. The ten largest clones take up 3% of the sample. The sequenced sample was CD4+ T cells sorted from PBMCs, obtained around 25 months after vaccination. This TCR came from a man aged 50 to 75 who received an inactivated influenza vaccine. Donor details come from another sample of the same person, matched by shared clones.

The CDR3 region: CASSSLSRMGANYGYTF. The nucleotide sequence reads as follows: TGTGCCAGCAGTTCGCTGAGTAGGATGGGAGCTAACTATGGCTACACCTTC. The V and J genes are TRBV27 and TRBJ1-2, with no confidently assigned D gene. The CDR3 has 17 amino acids, counting the end cysteine and phenylalanine. Of the read, only the CDR3 DNA is kept; its 51 bases are in frame from base 1. The germline V gene (reference sequence) yields MNHEY for CDR1 and SMNVEV for CDR2. V drops 4 bases and J drops 0 bases, leaving 18 bases in between.